The next 18 T cell receptor beta chains were all read from a single sample in a study of cytomegalovirus exposure and HLA in healthy donors (dated by TCRdb to 2015 to 2018). Library method: the immunoSEQ multiplex PCR assay. For the multiplex PCR, a mixture combining 60 forward primers for TCR Vbeta segments and 13 reverse primers for TCR Jbeta segments was used. Here the immuneACCESS table is served through TCRdb, limited to in-frame sequences with V and J called. Missing clones are a known gap in these copies; in checked studies unresolved V genes cover under half, and the rest lacks a known reason. This sample comprises 80,000 to 130,000 clones, about three quarters of them detected only once. Jointly, the top ten make up around 14% of the sample. Material: PBMCs. These receptors came from a male donor in good health and CMV-seropositive.

This chain joins TRBV29-1 and TRBJ2-5, with 8 positions matching TRBD2. The CDR3 has 18 residues. Unmatched junction bases numbered 22, after V lost 3 bases and J lost 7 bases. Germline CDR1 and CDR2: SQVTM and ANQGSEA. The CDR3 reads CSVDQLEGSGEVWGTQYF. The CDR3 DNA is TGCAGCGTTGACCAACTCGAGGGTAGCGGGGAGGTCTGGGGGACCCAGTACTTC.

The chain joins TRBV6-5 to TRBJ1-1, with TRBD1 matching over 8 bases. This CDR3 comprises 15 residues. Germline CDR1 MNHEY, CDR2 SVGAGI. J was trimmed by 0 bases and V by 5 bases; bases with no gene match: 5. This CDR3 reads CASSGRDRMNTEAFF. In DNA form, the CDR3 reads TGTGCCAGCAGTGGTCGGGACAGGATGAACACTGAAGCTTTCTTT.

This clone showed up just once. J is TRBJ1-5 and V is TRBV30; 7 bases align to TRBD1. Trimming removed 4 bases from V and 7 bases from J; junction bases left unmatched: 16. Germline values: CDR1 GTSNPN, CDR2 SVGIG (reference sequence). The CDR3 contains 16 residues. As DNA, the CDR3 is TGTGCCTGGAAAAACGCTGCGGAGGGGGCAGGACAGCCCCAGCATTTT. It translates to CAWKNAAEGAGQPQHF.

This clone showed up just a few times. This sequence joins TRBV7-3 and TRBJ2-5; 10 bases align to TRBD1. The germline V gene encodes CDR1 SGHTA and CDR2 FQGTGA. The CDR3 has 17 residues. V was clipped by 2 bases and J by 5 bases; unmatched bases: 11. The CDR3, as DNA: TGTGCCAGCAGCTTAGGGGTGGGGGACAGGGGTCGGGAGACCCAGTACTTC. Its protein is CASSLGVGDRGRETQYF. Using reference TRBV7-3 and TRBJ2-5 for the parts outside the CDR3, the full variable domain is GAGVSQTPSNKVTEKGKYVELRCDPISGHTALYWYRQSLGQGPEFLIYFQGTGAADDSGLPNDRFFAVRPEGSVSTLKIQRTERGDSAVYLCASSLGVGDRGRETQYFGPGTRLLVL.

This clone was counted only a few times. The chain couples TRBV25-1 to TRBJ2-3; 10 bases map to TRBD1. The CDR3 sequence is 13 residues long. V lost 10 bases and J lost 5; bases outside the gene matches: 6. Germline V CDR1 and CDR2: MGHDK, SYGVNS. CDR3: CATDRGQRDTQYF. For the CDR3, the DNA is TGTGCCACAGACAGGGGGCAAAGAGATACGCAGTATTTT. The full variable domain, with the rest looked up from reference TRBV25-1 and TRBJ2-3, is EADIYQTPRYLVIGTGKKITLECSQTMGHDKMYWYQQDPGMELHLIHYSYGVNSTEKGDLSSESTVSRIRTEHFPLTLESARPSHTSQYLCATDRGQRDTQYFGPGTRLTVL.

V and J are TRBV27 and TRBJ2-1; 8 bases align to TRBD1. Germline V gene sequence: CDR1 MNHEY, CDR2 SMNVEV (reference sequence). V shed 5 bases, J shed 6 bases, and the junction held 6 bases outside the gene matches. The CDR3 extends over 14 amino acids. The CDR3 nucleotides read TGTGCCAGCAGTACGTTAACAGGGGGCAATGAGCAGTTCTTC. Protein product: CASSTLTGGNEQFF.

The rearrangement joins TRBV7-8 to TRBJ1-1, with D possibly matching TRBD1 (5 bases). Between the trimmed V and J ends, which lost 4 bases and 1 base, there was a span of 16 bases. CDR1 and CDR2 from the germline V gene are SGHVS and FQNEAQ. There are 16 residues in the CDR3. The CDR3 protein is CASSSLTATPNTEAFF. CDR3 nucleotide sequence: TGTGCCAGCAGCTCATTGACAGCAACCCCGAACACTGAAGCTTTCTTT.

This sequence joins TRBV6-5 and TRBJ2-7; D gene ambiguous. The V gene's germline CDR1 is MNHEY and CDR2 SVGAGI. V was shortened by 0 bases and J by 1 base, with 10 bases between the two germline ends. The CDR3 is made up of 15 amino acids. The CDR3 DNA reads as TGTGCCAGCAGTTACTCGTCGGTTCGGTCCTACGAGCAGTACTTC. Protein product: CASSYSSVRSYEQYF.

The chain uses TRBV28 and TRBJ1-1; the D is unclear. V was pared by 8 bases and J by 2 bases, with 12 bases between. CDR1 is MDHEN, CDR2 SYDVKM, per germline. CDR3 length: 13 amino acids. Here the CDR3 reads CASGVGGNTEAFF. In DNA, the CDR3 is TGTGCCAGCGGAGTTGGAGGAAACACTGAAGCTTTCTTT. The whole variable domain, remainder taken from reference TRBV28 and TRBJ1-1, is DVKVTQSSRYLVKRTGEKVFLECVQDMDHENMFWYRQDPGLGLRLIYFSYDVKMKEKGDIPEGYSVSREKKERFSLILESASTNQTSMYLCASGVGGNTEAFFGQGTRLTVV.

This clone was found a few times. V usage is TRBV2 and J usage is TRBJ2-5; 14 positions agree with TRBD2. The closer fit of TRBJ2-7 to the DNA end suggests the J call may be wrong. CDR3 length: 16 residues. CDR1 SNHLY and CDR2 FYNNEI come from the germline V gene. CDR3 nucleotide sequence: TGTGCCAGCAGGAGGGGACTAGCGGGGGCTAACTACGAGCAGTACTTC. This encodes CASRRGLAGANYEQYF.

CDR3 region: CASSLKGRPPQHF. The CDR3 nucleotides are TGTGCCAGCAGTTTAAAGGGGCGACCGCCCCAGCATTTT. The gene calls are TRBV28 and TRBJ1-5, with TRBD1 as a possible D gene (5 bases). Germline V lookup: CDR1 MDHEN, CDR2 SYDVKM. V was cut by 2 bases and J by 9 bases, with 11 bases left in between. The CDR3 length is 13 residues.

The V gene is TRBV7-7, the J gene TRBJ2-7; 8 positions agree with TRBD1. Germline CDR1 reads SSHAT; CDR2 reads FNYEAQ (reference sequence). V was pared by 5 bases and J by 6 bases, with 6 bases of the junction left unmatched. The CDR3 has 13 amino acids. The CDR3 sequence: CASSSDRGSEQYF. The CDR3 region has the DNA TGTGCCAGCAGCAGCGACAGGGGAAGCGAGCAGTACTTC.

This clone has a handful of counts. The chain recombines TRBV5-6 with TRBJ1-4; D perhaps matches TRBD1 (5 bases). CDR1 SGHDT and CDR2 YYEEEE come from the germline V gene. Trimming took 4 bases from V and 5 from J, leaving 15 bases between them. This CDR3 is 15 amino acids long. The CDR3 region is CASSVQGHFNEKLFF. The DNA of the CDR3 is TGTGCCAGCAGCGTGCAGGGTCATTTCAATGAAAAACTGTTTTTT. The variable domain in full, with the rest retrieved from reference TRBV5-6 and TRBJ1-4, is DAGVTQSPTHLIKTRGQQVTLRCSPKSGHDTVSWYQQALGQGPQFIFQYYEEEERQRGNFPDRFSGHQFPNYSSELNVNALLLGDSALYLCASSVQGHFNEKLFFGSGTQLSVL.

The chain uses TRBV5-1 and TRBJ1-1; D is ambiguous. Trimming left V 1 base short and J 4 bases short, with 11 bases between. This CDR3 has 14 amino acids. CDR1 and CDR2 (germline): SGHRS, YFSETQ. CDR3 in amino acids: CASSLFGRGTEAFF. The CDR3 coding sequence is TGCGCCAGCAGCTTGTTTGGGCGGGGCACTGAAGCTTTCTTT.

V usage is TRBV14 and J usage is TRBJ1-1, with unresolved D. Germline V gives CDR1 SGHDN, CDR2 FVKESK. V was trimmed by 2 bases and J by 5 bases, leaving 6 bases between them. This CDR3 region has 12 residues. CDR3 sequence: CASSQRRTEAFF. CDR3 bases: TGTGCCAGCAGCCAACGGCGGACTGAAGCTTTCTTT. The entire variable domain, with the rest obtained from reference TRBV14 and TRBJ1-1, is as follows: EAGVTQFPSHSVIEKGQTVTLRCDPISGHDNLYWYRRVMGKEIKFLLHFVKESKQDESGMPNNRFLAERTGGTYSTLKVQPAELEDSGVYFCASSQRRTEAFFGQGTRLTVV.

The chain links TRBV30 to TRBJ1-2, with 8 bases matching TRBD1. The CDR3 sequence is 13 residues long. V was clipped by 2 bases and J by 4 bases; unmatched bases: 3. The germline V gene encodes CDR1 GTSNPN and CDR2 SVGIG (reference sequence). The CDR3 DNA follows: TGTGCCTGGAGTTTTACAGGGGGCTATGGCTACACCTTC. It translates to CAWSFTGGYGYTF. Together with reference TRBV30 and TRBJ1-2, the CDR3 gives the full variable domain: SQTIHQWPATLVQPVGSPLSLECTVEGTSNPNLYWYRQAAGRGLQLLFYSVGIGQISSEVPQNLSASRPQDRQFILSSKKLLLSDSGFYLCAWSFTGGYGYTFGSGTRLTVV.

V is TRBV7-2 and J is TRBJ2-1, with TRBD2 matching 8 bases. Germline values: CDR1 SGHTA, CDR2 FQGNSA. With V trimmed by 2 bases and J by 4 bases, 4 bases remained unmatched. The CDR3 consists of 15 residues. In nucleotides, the CDR3 is TGTGCCAGCAGCTTAAGTCGGGGGGGATACAATGAGCAGTTCTTC. This sequence encodes CASSLSRGGYNEQFF.

The rearrangement links TRBV6-5 to TRBJ1-1; D perhaps matches TRBD1 (6 bases). Trimming pared 7 bases from V and 1 base from J, leaving 13 bases between. The CDR3 covers 14 residues. The germline V gene encodes CDR1 MNHEY and CDR2 SVGAGI. The CDR3 is CASTDRRGNTEAFF. The CDR3 DNA follows: TGTGCCAGCACCGACCGCAGGGGGAACACTGAAGCTTTCTTT.